This T cell receptor beta chain was captured in a study of shared clonotypes between healthy human individuals. Comments on this clone: Antigen: not known.

Study conclusions and caveats: Compared with clonotypes that all four donors shared, non-shared clonotypes had lower generation probabilities.

CDR1 is SGHVS and CDR2 is FQNEAQ in the germline V gene. This CDR3 contains 16 residues. J gave up 5 bases and V 5 bases, and 11 bases lay outside the gene matches. Sorted-subset replicate PCR reactions contained 150 to 200 ng DNA, corresponding to tens of thousands of T cell genomes. This table comes from immunoSEQ multiplex PCR, and its TCRdb copy is limited to in-frame clones, with some not included. The sample holds around 1.1 million clones, 75% to 85% seen once. Sequencing was done on a sample of memory CD4+ T cells from PBMCs. Subset described: CD45RA-negative fraction. The clonotype was recovered from a man between 18 and 29 years old in good health. Some clones in this sample may be carry-over from other donors' samples. The chain uses TRBV7-8 and TRBJ2-3; 9 bases line up with TRBD1. CDR3 nucleotides: TGTGCCAGCAGCCCCTTGGGACAGGGAGCGGGAGATACGCAGTATTTT. It encodes CASSPLGQGAGDTQYF.